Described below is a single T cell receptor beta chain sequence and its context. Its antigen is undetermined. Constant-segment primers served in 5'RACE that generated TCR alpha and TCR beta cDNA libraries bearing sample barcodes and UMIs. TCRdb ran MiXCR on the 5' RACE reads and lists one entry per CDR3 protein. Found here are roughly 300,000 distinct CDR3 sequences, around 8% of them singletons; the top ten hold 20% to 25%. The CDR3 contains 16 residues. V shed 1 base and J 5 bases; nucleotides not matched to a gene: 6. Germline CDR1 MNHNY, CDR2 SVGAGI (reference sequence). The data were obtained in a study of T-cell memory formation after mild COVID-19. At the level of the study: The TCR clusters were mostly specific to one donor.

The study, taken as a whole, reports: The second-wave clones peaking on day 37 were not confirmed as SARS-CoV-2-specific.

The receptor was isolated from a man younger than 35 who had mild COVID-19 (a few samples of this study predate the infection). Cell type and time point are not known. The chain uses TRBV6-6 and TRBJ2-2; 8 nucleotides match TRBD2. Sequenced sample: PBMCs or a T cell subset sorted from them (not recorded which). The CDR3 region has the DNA TGTGCCAGCAGTTACTTCGGACTAGCAACGACCGGGGAGCTGTTTTTT. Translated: CASSYFGLATTGELFF.